The 21 T cell receptor beta chains presented below share a single source sample, sequenced in a study of blood T cell repertoires in COVID-19. The method was immunoSEQ multiplex PCR; TCRdb's version includes in-frame clones alone and lacks a portion of them. This table holds about 62,000 clones, 75% to 90% found once. Sequencing was done on a sample of peripheral blood. The receptors were gathered from a woman aged 55-69 years with COVID-19, enrolled during active disease.

This chain uses TRBV4-3 with TRBJ1-6; D may be TRBD1 (5 bases). The CDR3 is 17 residues long. Trimming took off 6 bases at V and 9 bases at J, with 24 bases between the two ends. Looked up from germline, CDR1 is LGHNA and CDR2 is YSLEER. The CDR3 sequence: CASSQAREVSMGSPLHF. For the CDR3, the DNA is TGCGCCAGCAGTCAGGCCAGGGAGGTCTCAATGGGTTCACCCCTCCACTTT.

This sequence joins TRBV6-4 and TRBJ1-6; 8 bases line up with TRBD1. The CDR3 consists of 15 residues. CDR1 is MRHNA and CDR2 is SNTAGT in the germline V gene. V shed 5 bases and J 7 bases; nucleotides not matched to a gene: 7. This CDR3 reads CASSRTTGGNSPLHF. CDR3 nucleotides: TGTGCCAGCAGTCGGACTACAGGGGGGAATTCACCCCTCCACTTT.

The chain employs TRBV6-5 and TRBJ1-5; D remains unclear. The CDR3 spans 15 residues. Germline CDR1 MNHEY, CDR2 SVGAGI. The V end was cut by 5 bases, the J end by 4 bases, with 15 bases between. The DNA of the CDR3 is TGTGCCAGCAGTCGGGAGGGCGGAGGGAATCAGCCCCAGCATTTT. It codes for CASSREGGGNQPQHF.

The chain carries TRBV5-6 and TRBJ1-2; 7 bases are shared with TRBD1. V lost 1 base and J lost 8; bases outside the gene matches: 14. This CDR3 has 16 residues. Per germline, CDR1 SGHDT and CDR2 YYEEEE. CDR3 nucleotides: TGTGCCAGCAGCTTGAATCCGACAGGGAGGTTCTACGGCTACACCTTC. Protein: CASSLNPTGRFYGYTF.

This clone turned up a few times. This sequence joins TRBV3-1 (or the pseudogene TRBV3-2) and TRBJ2-1; 8 nucleotides line up with TRBD2. Germline CDR1 LGHDT, CDR2 YNNKEL (reference sequence). The CDR3 length is 15 residues. After removal of 5 bases from V and 1 base from J, the junction contained 4 bases not matched to a gene. The CDR3 is CASSSGTRSYNEQFF. CDR3 DNA sequence: TGTGCCAGCAGCTCCGGGACTAGGTCCTACAATGAGCAGTTCTTC.

This chain uses TRBV7-9 with TRBJ1-4; possibly TRBD1 for D (6 bases). CDR1 is SEHNR and CDR2 is FQNEAQ in the germline V gene (reference sequence). V lost 5 bases to trimming and J lost 4 bases, with 11 bases between them. The length of the CDR3 is 14 residues. This chain's CDR3 is CASSQTGSNEKLFF. CDR3 nucleotide sequence: TGTGCCAGCAGCCAAACAGGGAGTAATGAAAAACTGTTTTTT.

The rearrangement links TRBV5-4 to TRBJ2-7; tentatively, D is TRBD2 (5 bases). The V end was cut by 6 bases, the J end by 2 bases, with 15 bases between. The CDR3 covers 14 residues. Germline V gene sequence: CDR1 SGHNT, CDR2 YYREEE (reference sequence). CDR3 amino acids: CASTLGGLTYEQYF. In DNA form, the CDR3 reads TGTGCCAGCACCCTTGGAGGCCTCACCTACGAGCAGTACTTC. Full variable domain (missing parts from reference TRBV5-4 and TRBJ2-7): ETGVTQSPTHLIKTRGQQVTLRCSSQSGHNTVSWYQQALGQGPQFIFQYYREEENGRGNFPPRFSGLQFPNYSSELNVNALELDDSALYLCASTLGGLTYEQYFGPGTRLTVT.

V usage is TRBV27 and J usage is TRBJ2-1; 9 bases agree with TRBD2. Germline CDR1 MNHEY, CDR2 SMNVEV (reference sequence). This CDR3 is built from 21 residues. Unmatched junction bases numbered 21, after V lost 1 base and J lost 5 bases. CDR3 protein: CASSLYPPGGLAGPPDNEQFF. Written as DNA, the CDR3 is TGTGCCAGCAGTTTATATCCTCCCGGCGGTCTAGCGGGACCTCCGGACAATGAGCAGTTCTTC.

V is TRBV2 and J is TRBJ2-1, with a tentative D call TRBD2 (5 bases). V was clipped by 6 bases and J by 7 bases, with 13 bases between them. Germline-derived CDR1 and CDR2 are SNHLY and FYNNEI. This CDR3 is built from 13 residues. The CDR3 DNA is TGTGCCAGCAGAACCCCCGGGGTGAATGAGCAGTTCTTC. The encoded protein is CASRTPGVNEQFF. Using reference TRBV2 and TRBJ2-1 for the parts outside the CDR3, the full variable domain is EPEVTQTPSHQVTQMGQEVILRCVPISNHLYFYWYRQILGQKVEFLVSFYNNEISEKSEIFDDQFSVERPDGSNFTLKIRSTKLEDSAMYFCASRTPGVNEQFFGPGTRLTVL.

The V call is TRBV10-1, the J call TRBJ1-4, with 7 bases aligning to TRBD1. The germline V gene has CDR1 WNHNN and CDR2 SYGVQD (reference sequence). V trimming: 8 bases; J trimming: 8 bases; junction bases outside the gene matches: 11. This CDR3 has 14 amino acids. The CDR3 nucleotides are TGCGCCAGCCGGGAGACAGGGATACGAGAAAAACTGTTTTTT. Its protein is CASRETGIREKLFF.

The V and J genes are TRBV7-2 and TRBJ1-5, with TRBD1 matching 7 bases. V gave up 1 base and J gave up 4 bases; unmatched junction bases: 4. The germline V gene encodes CDR1 SGHTA and CDR2 FQGNSA. The CDR3 covers 15 residues. CDR3 nucleotide sequence: TGTGCCAGCAGCTTAGGGGACAGACCAAATCAGCCCCAGCATTTT. It specifies CASSLGDRPNQPQHF.

This chain uses TRBV23-1 with TRBJ2-7; perhaps TRBD1 as D (6 bases). TRBV23-1 counts as an open reading frame of uncertain function. The V end lost 6 bases, the J end lost 2 bases, and 14 bases lay between the germline ends. CDR3 length equals 14 residues. This CDR3 reads CASRTGTKTYEQYF. The CDR3 DNA reads as TGCGCCAGCAGGACCGGGACAAAAACCTACGAGCAGTACTTC.

The rearrangement uses TRBV28 and TRBJ1-6, with TRBD1 matching over 9 bases. Germline V gene lookup returns CDR1 MDHEN and CDR2 SYDVKM. This CDR3 comprises 15 residues. V gave up 6 bases and J gave up 14 bases; unmatched junction bases: 14. In DNA form, the CDR3 reads TGTGCCAGCAGGGGGACAGGGCGGTTGGGGAGTTCCCTCCACTTT. This translates into CASRGTGRLGSSLHF.

The chain is built from TRBV6-5 and TRBJ2-5; D not resolved. The germline V gene encodes CDR1 MNHEY and CDR2 SVGAGI. Trimming cost V 2 bases and J 3 bases, with 13 bases left between them. This CDR3 region has 15 residues. As DNA, the CDR3 is TGTGCCAGCAGTTACCCGACCAGGAATGAAGAGACCCAGTACTTC. It is translated as CASSYPTRNEETQYF.

The V and J genes are TRBV10-3 and TRBJ2-7, with 8 bases that match TRBD2. The CDR3 has 13 residues. Looked up from germline, CDR1 is ENHRY and CDR2 is SYGVKD. J gave up 7 bases and V 5 bases, and 7 bases lay outside the gene matches. CDR3 in amino acids: CAISTSGRGEQYF. CDR3 DNA sequence: TGTGCCATCAGTACTAGCGGCCGGGGGGAGCAGTACTTC.

The chain uses TRBV21-1 and TRBJ1-2; the table's TRBD1 call for D was not verified on the DNA. TRBV21-1 is annotated as a pseudogene. CDR3 size: 16 residues. The CDR3 DNA reads as TGTGCCAGCAGGAAGACTGTGACAGGGAAACCCCATGGCTACACCTTC. It encodes CASRKTVTGKPHGYTF.

The DNA for the CDR3 is TGTGCCAGCTCACCGGAGGTCGGGCAGCCCCAGCATTTT. It specifies CASSPEVGQPQHF. This sequence joins TRBV18 and TRBJ1-5; D uncertain. This CDR3 has 13 amino acids. CDR1 KGHSH and CDR2 LQKENI come from the germline V gene. V dropped 3 bases and J dropped 7 bases, with 10 bases sitting between them.

This clone showed up just a few times. This chain joins TRBV9 and TRBJ2-7; TRBD2 aligns across 7 bases. Trimming at V came to 4 bases and at J to 2 bases, leaving 12 bases not matched to a gene. The CDR3 is made up of 16 amino acids. CDR1 is SGDLS and CDR2 is YYNGEE in the germline V gene. CDR3 residues: CASSLTGREFAYEQYF. CDR3 nucleotide sequence: TGTGCCAGCAGCCTAACTGGGCGGGAGTTCGCCTACGAGCAGTACTTC. The variable domain in full, completed from reference TRBV9 and TRBJ2-7, reads DSGVTQTPKHLITATGQRVTLRCSPRSGDLSVYWYQQSLDQGLQFLIQYYNGEERAKGNILERFSAQQFPDLHSELNLSSLELGDSALYFCASSLTGREFAYEQYFGPGTRLTVT.

V and J are TRBV30 and TRBJ2-7, with TRBD2 identical over 10 bases. Germline V gives CDR1 GTSNPN, CDR2 SVGIG (reference sequence). The CDR3 is made up of 13 amino acids. The V gene end was trimmed by 4 bases and the J gene end by 3 bases; junction bases not matched to a gene: 3. The CDR3 protein is CAWTSGSIYEQYF. Here the CDR3 DNA reads TGTGCCTGGACTAGCGGGAGTATCTACGAGCAGTACTTC.

J is TRBJ1-5 and V is TRBV21-1. TRBV21-1 is shown as a pseudogene. CDR3 size: 19 residues. The CDR3 nucleotides are TGTGCCAGCACCATGCGGGGGAGACGCTCTCCATATAGCAATCAGCCCCAGCATTTT. Protein sequence: CASTMRGRRSPYSNQPQHF.

V usage is TRBV5-1 and J usage is TRBJ2-7, with 11 bases matching TRBD2. V lost 0 bases and J lost 2; bases outside the gene matches: 7. The germline gives CDR1 SGHRS, CDR2 YFSETQ. The CDR3 runs 17 residues. The DNA of the CDR3 is TGCGCCAGCAGCTTGGGGGCGACTAGCGGGAATACCTACGAGCAGTACTTC. This encodes CASSLGATSGNTYEQYF.